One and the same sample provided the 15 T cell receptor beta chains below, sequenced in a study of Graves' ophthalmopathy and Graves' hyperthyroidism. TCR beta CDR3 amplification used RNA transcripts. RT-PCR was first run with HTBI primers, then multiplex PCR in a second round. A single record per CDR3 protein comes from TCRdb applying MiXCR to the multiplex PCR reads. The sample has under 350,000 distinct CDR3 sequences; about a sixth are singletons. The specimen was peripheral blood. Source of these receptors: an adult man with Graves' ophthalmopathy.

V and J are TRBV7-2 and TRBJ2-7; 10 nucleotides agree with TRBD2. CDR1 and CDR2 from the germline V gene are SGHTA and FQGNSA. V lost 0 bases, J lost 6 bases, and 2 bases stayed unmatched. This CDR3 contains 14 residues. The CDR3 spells CASSLALAGSEQYF. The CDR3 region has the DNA TGTGCCAGCAGCTTAGCACTAGCGGGATCCGAGCAGTACTTC. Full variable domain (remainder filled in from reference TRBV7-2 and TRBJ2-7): GAGVSQSPSNKVTEKGKDVELRCDPISGHTALYWYRQSLGQGLEFLIYFQGNSAPDKSGLPSDRFSAERTGGSVSTLTIQRTQQEDSAVYLCASSLALAGSEQYFGPGTRLTVT.

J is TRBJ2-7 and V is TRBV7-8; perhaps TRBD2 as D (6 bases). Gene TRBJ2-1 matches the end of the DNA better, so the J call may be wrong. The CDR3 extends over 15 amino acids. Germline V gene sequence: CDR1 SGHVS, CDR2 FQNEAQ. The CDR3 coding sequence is TGTGCCAGCAGCTTAGTGGGCAGGGACTCCTACGAGCAGTTCTTC. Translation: CASSLVGRDSYEQFF.

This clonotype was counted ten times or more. CDR3 in DNA: TGTGCCAGCTCGAAAAAACAGGGGCCGTATCAGCCCCAGCATTTT. Its protein is CASSKKQGPYQPQHF. The rearrangement uses TRBV28 and TRBJ1-5; TRBD1 aligns across 7 bases. With V trimmed by 8 bases and J by 5 bases, 12 bases remained unmatched. The CDR3 contains 15 residues. Per the germline V gene, CDR1 is MDHEN and CDR2 is SYDVKM. The full variable domain, rest sourced from reference TRBV28 and TRBJ1-5, is DVKVTQSSRYLVKRTGEKVFLECVQDMDHENMFWYRQDPGLGLRLIYFSYDVKMKEKGDIPEGYSVSREKKERFSLILESASTNQTSMYLCASSKKQGPYQPQHFGDGTRLSIL.

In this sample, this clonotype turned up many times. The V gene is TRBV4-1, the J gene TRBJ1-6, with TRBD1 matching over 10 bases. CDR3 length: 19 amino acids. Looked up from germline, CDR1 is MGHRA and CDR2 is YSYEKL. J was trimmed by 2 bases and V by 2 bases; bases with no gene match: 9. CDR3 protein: CASSQHDRGQITYNSPLHF. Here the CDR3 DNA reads TGCGCCAGCAGCCAACACGACAGGGGGCAAATCACCTATAATTCACCCCTCCACTTT.

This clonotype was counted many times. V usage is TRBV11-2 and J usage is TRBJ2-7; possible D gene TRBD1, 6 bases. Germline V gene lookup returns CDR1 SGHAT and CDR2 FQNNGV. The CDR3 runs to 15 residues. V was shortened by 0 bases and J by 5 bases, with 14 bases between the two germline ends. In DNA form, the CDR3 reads TGTGCCAGCAGCTTAGAGCCCCAGGGGTACCACGAGCAGTACTTC. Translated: CASSLEPQGYHEQYF.

Here the CDR3 DNA reads TGTGCCACCAGTGATTTGCAGCGGGGCCAAGAGACCCAGTACTTC. Translating gives CATSDLQRGQETQYF. The genes are TRBV24-1 and TRBJ2-5, with 7 bases identical to TRBD2. With 0 bases clipped from V and 1 base from J, the junction kept 1 base outside the gene matches. Per the germline V gene, CDR1 is KGHDR and CDR2 is SFDVKD. CDR3 size: 15 residues.

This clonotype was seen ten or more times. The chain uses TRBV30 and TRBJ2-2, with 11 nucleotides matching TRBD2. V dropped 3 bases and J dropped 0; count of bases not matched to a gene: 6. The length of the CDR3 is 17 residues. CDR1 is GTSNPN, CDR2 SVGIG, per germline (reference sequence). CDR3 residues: CAWRTGLAASNTGELFF. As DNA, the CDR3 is TGTGCCTGGAGGACGGGACTAGCGGCCTCGAACACCGGGGAGCTGTTTTTT.

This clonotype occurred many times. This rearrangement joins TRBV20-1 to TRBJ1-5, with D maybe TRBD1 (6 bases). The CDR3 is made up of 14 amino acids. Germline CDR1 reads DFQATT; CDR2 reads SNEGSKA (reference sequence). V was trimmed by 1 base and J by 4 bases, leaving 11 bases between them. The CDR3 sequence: CSARVGRGNQPQHF. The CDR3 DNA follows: TGCAGTGCTAGAGTTGGCAGGGGAAATCAGCCCCAGCATTTT.

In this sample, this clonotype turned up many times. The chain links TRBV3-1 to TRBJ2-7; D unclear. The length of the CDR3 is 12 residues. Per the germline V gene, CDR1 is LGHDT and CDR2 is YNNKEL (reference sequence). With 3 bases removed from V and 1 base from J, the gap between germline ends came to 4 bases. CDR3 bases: TGTGCCAGCAGCCACGCGTCCTACGAGCAGTACTTC. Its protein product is CASSHASYEQYF.

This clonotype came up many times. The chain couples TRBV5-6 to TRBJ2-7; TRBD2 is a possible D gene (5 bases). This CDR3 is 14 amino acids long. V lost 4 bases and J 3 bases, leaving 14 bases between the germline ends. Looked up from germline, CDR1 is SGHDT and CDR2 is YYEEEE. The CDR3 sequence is CASSHGLKIYEQYF. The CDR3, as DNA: TGTGCCAGCAGCCATGGACTGAAAATCTACGAGCAGTACTTC. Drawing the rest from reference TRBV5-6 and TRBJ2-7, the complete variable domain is DAGVTQSPTHLIKTRGQQVTLRCSPKSGHDTVSWYQQALGQGPQFIFQYYEEEERQRGNFPDRFSGHQFPNYSSELNVNALLLGDSALYLCASSHGLKIYEQYFGPGTRLTVT.

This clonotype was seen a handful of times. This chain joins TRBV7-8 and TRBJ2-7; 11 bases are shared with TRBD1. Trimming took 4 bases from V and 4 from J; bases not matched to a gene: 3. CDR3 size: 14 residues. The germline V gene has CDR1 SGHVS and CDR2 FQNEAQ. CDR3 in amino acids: CASSWDRGKYEQYF. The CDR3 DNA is TGTGCCAGCAGCTGGGACAGGGGGAAATACGAGCAGTACTTC.

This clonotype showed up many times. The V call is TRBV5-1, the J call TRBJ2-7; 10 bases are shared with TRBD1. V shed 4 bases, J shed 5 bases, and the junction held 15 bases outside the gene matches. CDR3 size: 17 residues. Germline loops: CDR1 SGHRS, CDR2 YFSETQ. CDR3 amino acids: CASSPRTGGLGEDEQYF. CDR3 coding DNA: TGCGCCAGCAGCCCTCGGACAGGGGGTCTTGGCGAAGACGAGCAGTACTTC. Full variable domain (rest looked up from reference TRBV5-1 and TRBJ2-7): KAGVTQTPRYLIKTRGQQVTLSCSPISGHRSVSWYQQTPGQGLQFLFEYFSETQRNKGNFPGRFSGRQFSNSRSEMNVSTLELGDSALYLCASSPRTGGLGEDEQYFGPGTRLTVT.

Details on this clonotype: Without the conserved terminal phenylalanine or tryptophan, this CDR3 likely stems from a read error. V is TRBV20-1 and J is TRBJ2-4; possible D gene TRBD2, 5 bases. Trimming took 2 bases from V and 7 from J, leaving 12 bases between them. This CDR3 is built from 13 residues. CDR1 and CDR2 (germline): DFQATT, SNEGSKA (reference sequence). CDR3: CSARSYPGNIQYI. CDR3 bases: TGCAGTGCTAGATCTTATCCGGGGAACATTCAGTACATC.

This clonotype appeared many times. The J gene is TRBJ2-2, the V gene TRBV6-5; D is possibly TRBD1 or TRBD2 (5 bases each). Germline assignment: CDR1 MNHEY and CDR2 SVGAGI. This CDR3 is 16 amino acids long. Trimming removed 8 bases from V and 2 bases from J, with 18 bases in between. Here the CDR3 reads CASSRRTRDNTGELFF. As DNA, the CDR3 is TGTGCCAGCTCCCGGCGGACCCGGGACAACACCGGGGAGCTGTTTTTT.

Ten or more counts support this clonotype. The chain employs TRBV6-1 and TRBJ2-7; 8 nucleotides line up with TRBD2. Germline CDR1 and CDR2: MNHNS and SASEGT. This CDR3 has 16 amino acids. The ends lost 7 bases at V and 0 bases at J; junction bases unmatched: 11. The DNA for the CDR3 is TGTGCCAGCACCCCACCCGGGCGGGGGGACTCCTACGAGCAGTACTTC. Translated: CASTPPGRGDSYEQYF.